The 24 T cell receptor beta chains reported below all come from one sample, sequenced in a study of cytomegalovirus exposure and HLA in healthy donors. TCRdb's copy holds only in-frame clones and misses some; the assay was immunoSEQ multiplex PCR. This sample has 250,000 to 400,000 clones, with roughly 87% found just once. Sequencing was carried out using PBMCs. The receptors derive from a man aged 25-45 years in good health and CMV-seronegative.

The chain has TRBV19 and TRBJ1-2; 7 bases agree with TRBD1. The CDR3 has 17 residues. Germline V gives CDR1 LNHDA, CDR2 SQIVND (reference sequence). The V and J ends lost 8 bases and 0 bases, in that order; junction bases with no gene match: 15. CDR3 loop: CASRVGGLTEANYGYTF. CDR3 in DNA: TGTGCCAGTCGCGTAGGGGGCCTCACCGAAGCTAACTATGGCTACACCTTC.

The V gene is TRBV6-1, the J gene TRBJ2-7, with TRBD1 matching 9 bases. Germline values: CDR1 MNHNS, CDR2 SASEGT. J gave up 7 bases and V 2 bases, and 12 bases lay outside the gene matches. There are 16 residues in the CDR3. CDR3 in amino acids: CASSELGQGNYREQYF. CDR3 bases: TGTGCCAGCAGTGAACTGGGACAGGGAAATTATAGGGAGCAGTACTTC.

This chain uses TRBV19 with TRBJ1-3, with TRBD1 as a possible D gene (5 bases). V lost 6 bases and J lost 2, with 14 bases in between. The CDR3 runs to 15 residues. The germline CDR1 and CDR2 sequences are LNHDA and SQIVND (reference sequence). This CDR3 reads CASRTPHRTGNTIYF. DNA of the CDR3: TGTGCCAGTAGGACGCCTCACAGGACTGGAAACACCATATATTTT.

This chain's CDR3 is CASSLAWGPPTGELFF. The CDR3 coding sequence is TGCGCCAGCAGCTTGGCCTGGGGGCCCCCCACCGGGGAGCTGTTTTTT. This chain joins TRBV5-1 and TRBJ2-2, with D perhaps TRBD1 (6 bases). This CDR3 region has 16 residues. Germline lookup yields CDR1 SGHRS and CDR2 YFSETQ. V lost 0 bases, J lost 4 bases, and 13 bases lay in between.

This chain links TRBV19 with TRBJ2-7; D call uncertain. This CDR3 has 14 residues. Germline CDR1 reads LNHDA; CDR2 reads SQIVND (reference sequence). Trimming stripped 3 bases from V and 0 bases from J, with 9 bases between. CDR3 sequence (DNA): TGTGCCAGTAGTATCCGACATTACTCCTACGAGCAGTACTTC. Translated: CASSIRHYSYEQYF.

The V gene is TRBV5-1, the J gene TRBJ1-5; D is perhaps TRBD1 (5 bases). Germline V gene lookup returns CDR1 SGHRS and CDR2 YFSETQ. Trimming removed 0 bases at V and 5 bases at J, with 6 bases between. The CDR3 runs to 13 residues. CDR3 loop: CASSLGGDQPQHF. The CDR3 DNA follows: TGCGCCAGCAGCTTGGGGGGGGATCAGCCCCAGCATTTT.

The chain has TRBV27 and TRBJ2-1; D perhaps matches TRBD1 (6 bases). CDR1 MNHEY and CDR2 SMNVEV come from the germline V gene (reference sequence). The CDR3 has 15 amino acids. Trimming shortened V by 6 bases and J by 0 bases, and 12 bases separated the two germline ends. The CDR3 here is CASRWDTSSYNEQFF. DNA for the CDR3: TGTGCCAGCAGATGGGACACCAGCTCCTACAATGAGCAGTTCTTC.

The chain recombines TRBV19 with TRBJ1-5, with D possibly TRBD1 on 6 matching bases. Trimming pared 5 bases from V and 9 bases from J, leaving 17 bases between. This CDR3 comprises 14 residues. Germline loops: CDR1 LNHDA, CDR2 SQIVND (reference sequence). CDR3 nucleotides: TGTGCCAGTAGTGAGGGACACCAAGTCCGGCCCCAGCATTTT. Amino acids: CASSEGHQVRPQHF.

The chain carries TRBV27 and TRBJ2-7, with 7 bases fitting TRBD1. V lost 5 bases and J lost 3; bases outside the gene matches: 7. The CDR3 spans 14 residues. CDR1 is MNHEY, CDR2 SMNVEV, per germline (reference sequence). DNA of the CDR3: TGTGCCAGCAGTCCCCGGGACAGAGTCTACGAGCAGTACTTC. It specifies CASSPRDRVYEQYF.

This sequence joins TRBV7-2 and TRBJ2-2; 8 bases match TRBD2. The junction had 9 bases not matched to a gene; V was cut back by 5 bases and J by 4 bases. Germline V gene data show CDR1 as SGHTA and CDR2 as FQGNSA. This CDR3 is 16 amino acids long. CDR3: CASSPGGFWVTGELFF. CDR3 in DNA: TGTGCCAGCAGCCCGGGGGGGTTTTGGGTCACCGGGGAGCTGTTTTTT.

Here the CDR3 DNA reads TGTGCCAGCAAAACACAGGGTGGCAATTCACCCCTCCACTTT. The encoded protein is CASKTQGGNSPLHF. The rearrangement uses TRBV11-2 and TRBJ1-6; maybe TRBD1 (6 bases). Germline CDR1 reads SGHAT; CDR2 reads FQNNGV. V was clipped by 7 bases and J by 7 bases, with 14 bases between them. This CDR3 has 14 amino acids.

This clone was found a few times. The chain is built from TRBV29-1 and TRBJ1-2; a possible D gene is TRBD1 (6 bases). Germline assignment: CDR1 SQVTM and CDR2 ANQGSEA. V was shortened by 6 bases and J by 13 bases, with 9 bases between the two germline ends. The CDR3 spans 8 residues. The CDR3 is CSVQGSTF. CDR3 in DNA: TGCAGCGTACAGGGATCCACCTTC. The full variable domain, with the rest looked up from reference TRBV29-1 and TRBJ1-2, is SAVISQKPSRDICQRGTSLTIQCQVDSQVTMMFWYRQQPGQSLTLIATANQGSEATYESGFVIDKFPISRPNLTFSTLTVSNMSPEDSSIYLCSVQGSTFGSGTRLTVV.

This rearrangement joins TRBV7-7 to TRBJ2-5, with 10 bases lining up with TRBD1. V lost 5 bases and J lost 5; bases outside the gene matches: 8. The CDR3 is 15 residues long. The germline CDR1 and CDR2 sequences are SSHAT and FNYEAQ (reference sequence). CDR3 sequence (DNA): TGTGCCAGCAGCCTAACCGGGACAGGGGCCGAGACCCAGTACTTC. It translates to CASSLTGTGAETQYF.

This clone was detected only a few times. This rearrangement joins TRBV15 to TRBJ1-2, with D possibly matching TRBD1 (5 bases). The CDR3 covers 13 residues. Trimming shortened V by 1 base and J by 4 bases, and 7 bases separated the two germline ends. Germline V gene sequence: CDR1 LNHNV, CDR2 YYDKDF (reference sequence). This CDR3 is CATSRGQIYGYTF. CDR3 bases: TGTGCCACCAGCAGAGGACAGATCTATGGCTACACCTTC.

In its sample, this clone was seen once. In DNA form, the CDR3 reads TGCGCCAGCAGCTTGGAACTAGCGGGGGGAAGTGAGACCCAGTACTTC. Translating gives CASSLELAGGSETQYF. V and J are TRBV5-1 and TRBJ2-5; TRBD2 matches 12 bases. The length of the CDR3 is 16 residues. Germline lookup yields CDR1 SGHRS and CDR2 YFSETQ. V dropped 0 bases and J dropped 5; count of bases not matched to a gene: 5.

The chain joins TRBV11-2 to TRBJ1-4, with D possibly being TRBD1 (5 bases). The CDR3 contains 15 residues. Germline V gene lookup returns CDR1 SGHAT and CDR2 FQNNGV. The germline V and J ends were trimmed by 4 bases and 8 bases, with 17 bases remaining between them. DNA of the CDR3: TGTGCCAGCAGCTCCACGGTGGGGCTTGAGGAAAAACTGTTTTTT. Its translation is CASSSTVGLEEKLFF.

The CDR3 bases are TGTGCCAGCAGTGAAGCCCCCGGGACAGGGAGGAATGGCTACACCTTC. This gives the protein CASSEAPGTGRNGYTF. This rearrangement joins TRBV6-1 to TRBJ1-2; 9 nucleotides agree with TRBD1. Germline CDR1 MNHNS, CDR2 SASEGT. CDR3 length: 16 residues. The J segment lost 6 bases and the V segment lost 0 bases, leaving 8 bases of the junction unmatched.

The chain uses TRBV7-9 and TRBJ1-2, with 9 nucleotides matching TRBD1. The V segment lost 5 bases and the J segment 5 bases; nucleotides outside the gene matches: 12. Germline assignment: CDR1 SEHNR and CDR2 FQNEAQ (reference sequence). CDR3 length equals 16 residues. The CDR3: CASSPTGTGTGYGYTF. The CDR3 DNA is TGTGCCAGCAGCCCAACCGGGACAGGGACGGGTTATGGCTACACCTTC.

The chain combines TRBV7-2 with TRBJ1-4; 7 bases fit TRBD1. Trimming took 0 bases from V and 5 from J; bases not matched to a gene: 3. The CDR3 runs to 15 residues. Germline V gene data show CDR1 as SGHTA and CDR2 as FQGNSA. The CDR3 region has the DNA TGTGCCAGCAGCTTAGCAGGGGGCGCGAATGAAAAACTGTTTTTT. This translates into CASSLAGGANEKLFF.

This clone has just one count. The chain carries TRBV6-1 and TRBJ2-2; 10 bases align to TRBD1. J gave up 6 bases and V 7 bases, and 8 bases lay outside the gene matches. Germline V gene data show CDR1 as MNHNS and CDR2 as SASEGT. This CDR3 has 15 amino acids. This CDR3 is CASNQDRGSPGELFF. The CDR3 DNA sequence: TGTGCCAGCAATCAGGACAGGGGGTCCCCCGGGGAGCTGTTTTTT.

The chain couples TRBV7-9 to TRBJ2-3; no reliable D call. Germline values: CDR1 SEHNR, CDR2 FQNEAQ (reference sequence). The V end lost 2 bases, the J end lost 2 bases, and 8 bases lay between the germline ends. This CDR3 contains 14 residues. The CDR3 coding sequence is TGTGCCAGCAGCTTATTCTACCTCACAGATACGCAGTATTTT. Encoded protein: CASSLFYLTDTQYF. The full variable domain, rest sourced from reference TRBV7-9 and TRBJ2-3, is DTGVSQNPRHKITKRGQNVTFRCDPISEHNRLYWYRQTLGQGPEFLTYFQNEAQLEKSRLLSDRFSAERPKGSFSTLEIQRTEQGDSAMYLCASSLFYLTDTQYFGPGTRLTVL.

The rearrangement links TRBV27 to TRBJ2-5; TRBD2 is a possible D gene (6 bases). This CDR3 contains 13 residues. V lost 3 bases to trimming and J lost 5 bases, with 10 bases between them. Germline CDR1 and CDR2: MNHEY and SMNVEV (reference sequence). CDR3 region: CASSFGGDETQYF. The CDR3 nucleotides read TGTGCCAGCAGTTTTGGCGGGGACGAGACCCAGTACTTC.

The chain is built from TRBV30 and TRBJ2-2; D is unresolved. Trimming left V 0 bases short and J 7 bases short, with 9 bases between. In germline, CDR1 is GTSNPN, CDR2 SVGIG (reference sequence). This CDR3 is 13 amino acids long. The CDR3 nucleotides read TGTGCCTGGAGTGTCTCAGTCGTCGGGGAGCTGTTTTTT. Translation: CAWSVSVVGELFF.

This sequence joins TRBV27 and TRBJ1-1; D remains ambiguous. Trimming took off 2 bases at V and 6 bases at J, with 13 bases between the two ends. CDR3 length: 14 residues. From germline, CDR1 is MNHEY and CDR2 SMNVEV (reference sequence). The CDR3 protein is CASSLNPKGAEAFF. The DNA of the CDR3 is TGTGCCAGCAGTTTAAATCCTAAAGGAGCTGAAGCTTTCTTT.